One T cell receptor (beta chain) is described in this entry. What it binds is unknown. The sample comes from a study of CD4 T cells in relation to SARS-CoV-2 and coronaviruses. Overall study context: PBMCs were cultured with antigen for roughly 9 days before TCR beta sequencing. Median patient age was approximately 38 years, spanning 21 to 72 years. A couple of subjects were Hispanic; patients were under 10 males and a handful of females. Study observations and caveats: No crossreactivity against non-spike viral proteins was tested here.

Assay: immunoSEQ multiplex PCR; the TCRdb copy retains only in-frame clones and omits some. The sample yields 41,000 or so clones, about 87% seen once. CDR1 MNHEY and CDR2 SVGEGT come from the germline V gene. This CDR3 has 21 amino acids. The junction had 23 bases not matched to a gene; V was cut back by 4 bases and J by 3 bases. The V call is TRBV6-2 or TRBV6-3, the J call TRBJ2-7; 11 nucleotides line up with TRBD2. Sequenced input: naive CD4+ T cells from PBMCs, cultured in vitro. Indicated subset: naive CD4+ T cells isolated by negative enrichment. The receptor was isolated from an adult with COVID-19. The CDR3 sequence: CASSFPQRTSGPPKLRYEQYF. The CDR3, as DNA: TGTGCCAGCAGTTTCCCACAACGGACTAGCGGGCCACCTAAACTACGCTACGAGCAGTACTTC.